The 11 T cell receptor beta chains below were found in one sample sequenced in a study of blood T cells in healthy people across ages. Sample-barcoded 5' priming and a J-beta primer mix drove a second PCR of about 6 to 12 cycles. In TCRdb, the 5' RACE reads were re-called with MiXCR into one record per CDR3 protein. The data hold 1.5 million or so distinct CDR3 sequences, with around 42% observed a single time. The sample taken for sequencing was blood. These receptors were taken from a young woman in good health.

The CDR3 region is CSATQPSGGQPQHF. The CDR3 DNA reads as TGCAGTGCTACACAACCTTCCGGGGGTCAGCCCCAGCATTTT. The genes are TRBV20-1 and TRBJ1-5; D is possibly TRBD1 (5 bases). The V end was cut by 4 bases, the J end by 6 bases, with 16 bases between. From germline, CDR1 is DFQATT and CDR2 SNEGSKA (reference sequence). This CDR3 comprises 14 residues.

The chain couples TRBV5-1 to TRBJ2-7; 14 bases are shared with TRBD2. CDR3 length: 16 amino acids. The ends lost 4 bases at V and 7 bases at J; junction bases unmatched: 10. Germline assignment: CDR1 SGHRS and CDR2 YFSETQ. CDR3 in amino acids: CASSALTSGRATEQYF. In DNA, the CDR3 is TGCGCCAGCAGCGCCTTGACTAGCGGGAGGGCCACTGAGCAGTACTTC.

This clonotype was counted between two and nine times. The chain links TRBV5-1 to TRBJ2-7, with 11 bases fitting TRBD2. V lost 4 bases, J lost 2 bases, and 2 bases stayed unmatched. Germline CDR1 SGHRS, CDR2 YFSETQ. The CDR3 extends over 14 amino acids. This CDR3 is CASSTGLAAYEQYF. The CDR3 nucleotides are TGCGCCAGCAGCACGGGACTAGCGGCCTACGAGCAGTACTTC.

The chain employs TRBV2 and TRBJ2-1; TRBD2 matches 8 bases. V shed 6 bases and J 7 bases; nucleotides not matched to a gene: 14. The CDR3 length is 16 residues. Germline V gene data show CDR1 as SNHLY and CDR2 as FYNNEI. Here the CDR3 DNA reads TGTGCCAGCAGGGAGGCGGGGACTAGGAATAAGAATGAGCAGTTCTTC. This encodes CASREAGTRNKNEQFF.

The V gene is TRBV7-9, the J gene TRBJ2-1, with no clear D. This CDR3 contains 20 residues. V was shortened by 1 base and J by 3 bases, with 25 bases between the two germline ends. Germline V lookup: CDR1 SEHNR, CDR2 FQNEAQ (reference sequence). DNA of the CDR3: TGTGCCAGCAGCTTAGTGGCCCCTCCACGAGCAGGACGAATCTACAATGAGCAGTTCTTC. Its translation: CASSLVAPPRAGRIYNEQFF.

The chain combines TRBV4-1 with TRBJ1-5; D remains unclear. Looked up from germline, CDR1 is MGHRA and CDR2 is YSYEKL. Trimming pared 2 bases from V and 4 bases from J, leaving 15 bases between. CDR3 size: 16 residues. The CDR3: CASSQIEVLRNQPQHF. Written as DNA, the CDR3 is TGCGCCAGCAGCCAAATCGAGGTTCTACGGAATCAGCCCCAGCATTTT.

The chain uses TRBV14 and TRBJ2-3; TRBD2 aligns across 7 bases. Trimming cost V 0 bases and J 5 bases; bases outside gene matches: 8. The germline V gene has CDR1 SGHDN and CDR2 FVKESK. The CDR3 spans 16 residues. In nucleotides, the CDR3 is TGTGCCAGCAGCCAAGATCTGGCGGGGGAGGGAGATACGCAGTATTTT. Amino acids: CASSQDLAGEGDTQYF.

This clonotype showed up just a few times. The V and J genes are TRBV28 and TRBJ2-5, with D possibly TRBD2 on 7 matching bases. The J call may be faulty, since TRBJ2-7 better matches the DNA end. Germline V gene data show CDR1 as MDHEN and CDR2 as SYDVKM. CDR3 length equals 17 residues. CDR3 protein: CASSLGPGGGRAGEQYF. The CDR3 DNA sequence: TGTGCCAGCAGTTTAGGCCCAGGCGGGGGCCGAGCGGGCGAGCAGTACTTC.

The rearrangement links TRBV10-3 to TRBJ2-1, with a tentative D call TRBD2 (6 bases). V was trimmed by 6 bases and J by 7 bases, leaving 16 bases between them. The CDR3 length is 14 residues. Germline lookup yields CDR1 ENHRY and CDR2 SYGVKD. The CDR3 coding sequence is TGTGCCATCAGGGAAGCGGGTGGGGCGAATGAGCAGTTCTTC. Its translation is CAIREAGGANEQFF.

This rearrangement joins TRBV10-3 to TRBJ2-7; D not certain. This CDR3 has 11 residues. Trimming took off 6 bases at V and 7 bases at J, with 10 bases between the two ends. Germline CDR1 reads ENHRY; CDR2 reads SYGVKD. The chain's CDR3 is CAISSHVEQYF. The CDR3 region has the DNA TGTGCCATCAGCAGTCATGTAGAGCAGTACTTC.

For the CDR3, the DNA is TGCGCCAGCAGCGAGCGGATCAGCTCCTACAATGAGCAGTTCTTC. Translation gives CASSERISSYNEQFF. J is TRBJ2-1 and V is TRBV4-1; possible D gene TRBD2, 5 bases. The CDR3 sequence is 15 residues long. CDR1 and CDR2 (germline): MGHRA, YSYEKL. Trimming took off 5 bases at V and 0 bases at J, with 11 bases between the two ends.